The clone carrying this T cell receptor (beta chain) is medium-sized (0.01 to 0.1%) within its sample. This entry is derived from a study of PD-1 blockade in classical Hodgkin lymphoma. Each and every patient relapsed after autologous stem cell transplantation, and patients got differing brentuximab vedotin exposure. Best overall response was complete response, partial response or progressive disease in these relapsed/refractory classical Hodgkin lymphoma patients. This CDR3 spans 14 amino acids. Trimming cost V 3 bases and J 10 bases; bases outside gene matches: 4. In germline, CDR1 is SNHLY, CDR2 FYNNEI. Here immunoSEQ multiplex PCR was the method, and the copy in TCRdb shows in-frame clones only, minus some. The data show nearly 25,000 clones, around 80% seen once.

The genes are TRBV2 and TRBJ2-1; 12 nucleotides agree with TRBD2. The sequencing here drew on peripheral blood mononuclear cells (PBMCs), taken at baseline. This sequence was found in a human donor with classical Hodgkin lymphoma. The CDR3 here is CASSEASGGAEQFF. DNA of the CDR3: TGTGCCAGCAGTGAGGCTAGCGGGGGGGCCGAGCAGTTCTTC.